This paragraph covers one T cell receptor (beta chain) sequence. Trimming removed 4 bases from V and 4 bases from J, with 9 bases in between. Germline assignment: CDR1 SGHRS and CDR2 YFSETQ. This CDR3 region has 13 residues. The data stem from a study of control samples from healthy donors and cancer patients. Clones were read by immunoSEQ multiplex PCR, and TCRdb kept only the in-frame ones, dropping some. This sample has fewer than 200,000 clones, with 90% found just once. This TCR was recovered from a woman between 45 and 60 years old in good health. The chain is built from TRBV5-1 and TRBJ2-1; D not certain. The sample taken for sequencing was blood. In DNA form, the CDR3 reads TGCGCCAGCAGCCTTAGTGATTACAATGAGCAGTTCTTC. This encodes CASSLSDYNEQFF.